This T cell receptor (beta chain) originates from a study of vaccination effects on CD4 cells after COVID-19. CDR1 and CDR2 (germline): SGHNT, YYREEE (reference sequence). Losses at the gene ends were 3 bases for V and 6 bases for J; bases not matched to a gene: 9. This CDR3 comprises 15 residues. Once cultured for more than nine days, the cells underwent separation to obtain CD4+ T cells. This person's SARS-CoV-2 infection, confirmed by PCR, occurred between March and December 2020. Either the BNT162b2 or mRNA-1273 vaccine was given to participants in two doses. With respect to this clone: Its antigen is undetermined.

TCRdb's copy holds only in-frame clones and misses some; the assay was immunoSEQ multiplex PCR. Among approximately 30,000 clones listed, roughly 80% were seen once. The sequence derives from a human donor who had a prior SARS-CoV-2 infection. The sample consisted of CD4+ T cells from PBMCs cultured without peptide, taken after COVID-19 vaccination. This chain links TRBV5-4 with TRBJ2-3; TRBD2 aligns across 8 bases. CDR3 nucleotide sequence: TGTGCCAGCAGCTCGGGGGGGCAGGGGAGGGATACGCAGTATTTT. This translates into CASSSGGQGRDTQYF.